The 18 T cell receptor beta chains in this list originate from one sample, sequenced in a study of shared clonotypes between healthy human individuals. Clones were read by immunoSEQ multiplex PCR, and TCRdb kept only the in-frame ones, dropping some. The repertoire holds about 2.4 million clones, with roughly 93% as singletons. The sample consisted of naive CD4+ T cells from PBMCs. The subset is: CD45RA+ positively selected. Every receptor here comes from a man between 18 and 29 years old in good health. Some clones in this sample may be carry-over from other donors' samples.

This clone is a singleton in its sample. This sample includes further DNA sequences coding for the same CDR3. The rearrangement joins TRBV5-1 to TRBJ2-7; D perhaps matches TRBD1 (5 bases). V lost 0 bases, J lost 2 bases, and 9 bases lay in between. The CDR3 consists of 14 residues. The germline V gene has CDR1 SGHRS and CDR2 YFSETQ. The CDR3 spells CASSLDRRAYEQYF. CDR3 coding DNA: TGCGCCAGCAGCTTGGACCGCAGGGCCTACGAGCAGTACTTC.

J is TRBJ1-2 and V is TRBV4-1; tentative D call: TRBD1 (5 bases). From germline, CDR1 is MGHRA and CDR2 YSYEKL. V lost 0 bases, J lost 5 bases, and 16 bases lay in between. This CDR3 spans 16 amino acids. The chain's CDR3 is CASSQDRGGAGYGYTF. The CDR3 nucleotides read TGCGCCAGCAGCCAAGATCGAGGCGGGGCGGGTTATGGCTACACCTTC.

The chain joins TRBV6-5 to TRBJ2-2; D possibly corresponds to TRBD1 (5 bases). Trimming removed 5 bases at V and 7 bases at J, with 17 bases between. CDR1 MNHEY and CDR2 SVGAGI come from the germline V gene. The CDR3 has 15 residues. CDR3 DNA: TGTGCCAGCAGTGCTGACAGAATCCAGGGCGGGGAGCTGTTTTTT. It encodes CASSADRIQGGELFF.

The rearrangement uses TRBV19 and TRBJ1-1; TRBD1 matches at 12 bases. The trim removed 9 bases at V and 8 bases at J, leaving 10 bases unmatched. There are 14 residues in the CDR3. Germline values: CDR1 LNHDA, CDR2 SQIVND (reference sequence). CDR3 loop: CASRNRDRGREAFF. The CDR3, as DNA: TGTGCCAGCCGGAACCGGGACAGGGGGCGAGAAGCTTTCTTT.

Notes on this clone: At the DNA level, this CDR3 is encoded by other sequences in the same sample as well. The genes are TRBV27 and TRBJ1-2; D remains unclear. The ends were cut back, 5 bases at V and 2 bases at J, with 9 bases in the middle. CDR1 MNHEY and CDR2 SMNVEV come from the germline V gene (reference sequence). The CDR3 is 13 residues long. CDR3 protein: CASSPQGNYGYTF. The CDR3 DNA reads TGTGCCAGCAGTCCCCAAGGGAACTATGGCTACACCTTC.

The gene calls are TRBV6-1 and TRBJ2-1; TRBD1 is a possible D gene (5 bases). This CDR3 is 15 amino acids long. The V gene's germline CDR1 is MNHNS and CDR2 SASEGT. Trimming removed 0 bases at V and 6 bases at J, with 12 bases between. CDR3 nucleotides: TGTGCCAGCAGTGAAGCCAGGGCAGGTAGCAATGAGCAGTTCTTC. Protein product: CASSEARAGSNEQFF.

V gene TRBV7-9 combines with J gene TRBJ1-2; 9 bases are a match to TRBD1. Per the germline V gene, CDR1 is SEHNR and CDR2 is FQNEAQ (reference sequence). This CDR3 has 14 amino acids. V shed 5 bases and J 5 bases; nucleotides not matched to a gene: 6. CDR3 sequence (DNA): TGTGCCAGCAGCCAACGGGACAGGGTTTATGGCTACACCTTC. This gives the protein CASSQRDRVYGYTF.

This clone was seen just once. The genes are TRBV2 and TRBJ2-7; D unclear. The CDR3 is made up of 11 amino acids. The V gene's germline CDR1 is SNHLY and CDR2 FYNNEI. V shed 2 bases and J shed 6 bases, with 5 bases lying between them. The CDR3 loop is CASSEPLEQYF. The DNA of the CDR3 is TGTGCCAGCAGTGAACCCCTCGAGCAGTACTTC.

J is TRBJ2-4 and V is TRBV10-3; D might be TRBD1 (6 bases). Germline values: CDR1 ENHRY, CDR2 SYGVKD. The germline V and J ends were trimmed by 3 bases and 6 bases, with 15 bases remaining between them. This CDR3 has 15 amino acids. The CDR3 nucleotides are TGTGCCATCAGTGAAGGGTGGGGGCCTGGAAACATTCAGTACTTC. Translating it yields CAISEGWGPGNIQYF.

The rearrangement joins TRBV7-3 to TRBJ2-2; 9 bases are a match to TRBD1. Germline CDR1 reads SGHTA; CDR2 reads FQGTGA. With 4 bases clipped from V and 8 bases from J, the junction kept 8 bases outside the gene matches. CDR3 length: 15 residues. The CDR3 region has the DNA TGTGCCAGCAGCTCTCCGGGACAGGGCCTGGGGGAGCTGTTTTTT. It specifies CASSSPGQGLGELFF.

This chain uses TRBV5-8 with TRBJ1-5; D gene unclear. The V gene's germline CDR1 is SGHTS and CDR2 YDEGEE. CDR3 length: 12 residues. V was trimmed by 4 bases and J by 9 bases, leaving 11 bases between them. CDR3 in DNA: TGTGCCAGCAGCGTCCTCCTCGGGCCCCAGCATTTT. Its protein product is CASSVLLGPQHF.

This rearrangement joins TRBV28 to TRBJ2-7; 11 bases align to TRBD2. From germline, CDR1 is MDHEN and CDR2 SYDVKM. Trimming cost V 3 bases and J 5 bases; bases outside gene matches: 15. The CDR3 is made up of 18 amino acids. CDR3 loop: CASSLGGLAGGSRDEQYF. In nucleotides, the CDR3 is TGTGCCAGCAGTTTGGGGGGCCTAGCGGGAGGATCTCGAGACGAGCAGTACTTC. The full variable domain, its missing parts supplied by reference TRBV28 and TRBJ2-7, is DVKVTQSSRYLVKRTGEKVFLECVQDMDHENMFWYRQDPGLGLRLIYFSYDVKMKEKGDIPEGYSVSREKKERFSLILESASTNQTSMYLCASSLGGLAGGSRDEQYFGPGTRLTVT.

The rearrangement joins TRBV28 to TRBJ2-7; D remains ambiguous. Germline values: CDR1 MDHEN, CDR2 SYDVKM. The CDR3 contains 15 residues. V was pared by 4 bases and J by 0 bases, with 13 bases between. CDR3 residues: CASSSGQKNSYEQYF. CDR3 sequence (DNA): TGTGCCAGCAGTTCGGGCCAGAAAAACTCCTACGAGCAGTACTTC.

This sequence joins TRBV29-1 and TRBJ2-7; possibly TRBD1 or TRBD2 for D (5 bases each). The CDR3 covers 15 residues. Trimming stripped 7 bases from V and 2 bases from J, with 21 bases between. CDR1 and CDR2 from the germline V gene are SQVTM and ANQGSEA. The CDR3 reads CSGRVGRDPPYEQYF. The DNA of the CDR3 is TGCAGCGGCCGGGTGGGAAGGGACCCCCCCTACGAGCAGTACTTC.

This chain connects TRBV2 to TRBJ2-1; 7 bases fit TRBD1. This CDR3 is built from 14 residues. CDR1 SNHLY and CDR2 FYNNEI come from the germline V gene. The J segment lost 8 bases and the V segment lost 6 bases, leaving 10 bases of the junction unmatched. The CDR3 loop reads CASSRQGPRDEQFF. CDR3 in DNA: TGTGCCAGCAGCAGACAGGGCCCCCGGGATGAGCAGTTCTTC.

The CDR3 DNA follows: TGTGCCAGCAGTTACTCACTGGTTGAAAAACTGTTTTTT. It encodes CASSYSLVEKLFF. The V gene is TRBV6-5, the J gene TRBJ1-4; D is ambiguous. The CDR3 is 13 amino acids. Between the trimmed V and J ends, which lost 0 bases and 7 bases, there was a span of 6 bases. In germline, CDR1 is MNHEY, CDR2 SVGAGI.

This chain connects TRBV7-8 to TRBJ1-6; the D is unclear. From germline, CDR1 is SGHVS and CDR2 FQNEAQ. Trimming took off 5 bases at V and 9 bases at J, with 11 bases between the two ends. This CDR3 comprises 13 residues. CDR3 loop: CASSPNGGSPLHF. The CDR3 nucleotides are TGTGCCAGCAGCCCCAACGGAGGTTCACCCCTCCACTTT.

This clone was detected only once. The chain couples TRBV2 to TRBJ1-3; 10 bases are a match to TRBD1. CDR1 and CDR2 from the germline V gene are SNHLY and FYNNEI. Losses at the gene ends were 6 bases for V and 8 bases for J; bases not matched to a gene: 1. This CDR3 spans 12 amino acids. This CDR3 reads CASSGTGDTIYF. CDR3 nucleotide sequence: TGTGCCAGCAGCGGGACAGGGGACACCATATATTTT.